A selection of T cell receptor beta chains follows, all from one sample in a study of siplizumab effects on memory and regulatory T cells. Method: immunoSEQ multiplex PCR; TCRdb's copy keeps in-frame clones and lacks some. The repertoire holds more than 85,000 clones, with more than 85% as singletons. Sequences were obtained from CD4+ T cells sorted from blood. Every receptor here comes from a human donor in good health. Some clones in this sample may be carry-over from other donors' samples. Both conserved end residues are part of each CDR3. A D gene is named only where the DNA matches it firmly. Only some rows state a clone size, as once, few, many or a class for expanded clones.

d_call	j_call	v_call	clone_size	cdr3_nt	cdr3_aa
-	TRBJ2-3	TRBV6-5	-	TGTGCCAGCAGTTACCGATTCCAGCGGAGCACAGATACGCAGTATTTT	CASSYRFQRSTDTQYF
TRBD2	TRBJ2-7	TRBV9	-	TGTGCCAGCAGCGTAGGAACTAGCGGGAGGGGCGAGCAGTACTTC	CASSVGTSGRGEQYF
-	TRBJ1-1	TRBV18	-	TGTGCCAGCTCAAAACTCCAGGGTCTCGGGACTGAAGCTTTCTTT	CASSKLQGLGTEAFF
-	TRBJ2-2	TRBV19	-	TGTGCCAGTAGTGTCAAGGGGGGTGGCACCGGGGAGCTGTTTTTT	CASSVKGGGTGELFF
-	TRBJ1-2	TRBV18	-	TGTGCCAGCTCACCTGGCAGCGACTATGGCTACACCTTC	CASSPGSDYGYTF
TRBD2	TRBJ2-2	TRBV5-1	once	TGCGCCAGCAGCCCGCGTAGCGGGAGATCGAACACCGGGGAGCTGTTTTTT	CASSPRSGRSNTGELFF
-	TRBJ1-2	TRBV7-8	-	TGTGCCAGCAGCTTAGGGGTTTCGACGATCTATGGCTACACCTTC	CASSLGVSTIYGYTF
-	TRBJ2-5	TRBV27	-	TGTGCCAGCAGTTTATCCAGGGCACAACAAGAGACCCAGTACTTC	CASSLSRAQQETQYF
-	TRBJ1-5	TRBV5-4	-	TGTGCCAGCAGCTTGGGGGCATGGGGGGGTATCGATCAGCCCCAGCATTTT	CASSLGAWGGIDQPQHF
-	TRBJ2-7	TRBV6-5	-	TGTGCCAGCACCCCGCTACTAGCCTACTACGAGCAGTACTTC	CASTPLLAYYEQYF
-	TRBJ2-5	TRBV7-9	-	TGTGCCAGCAGCACGGACAGCGTGGAGACCCAGTACTTC	CASSTDSVETQYF
-	TRBJ1-3	TRBV21-1	-	TGTGCCAGCAGCAAAGAACGGGATATTTGGCAGAGAGCAATCCCATCCCCTGGAAACACCATATATTTT	CASSKERDIWQRAIPSPGNTIYF
TRBD2	TRBJ2-5	TRBV5-8	-	TGTGCCAGCAGCTTGGGTATGGCTAGCGGGGGGCAAGAGACCCAGTACTTC	CASSLGMASGGQETQYF
TRBD1	TRBJ1-2	TRBV5-5	-	TGTGCCAGCAGCCAGATAGTTACAGGGGGCTTAATTCTGGGCTACACCTTC	CASSQIVTGGLILGYTF
-	TRBJ1-5	TRBV19	few	TGTGCCAGTAGTATAGGACAGAGCAATCAGCCCCAGCATTTT	CASSIGQSNQPQHF